This TCR beta chain was sequenced for a study of cytomegalovirus exposure and HLA in healthy donors. Germline V gene data show CDR1 as SEHNR and CDR2 as FQNEAQ (reference sequence). The CDR3 runs to 15 residues. V lost 5 bases to trimming and J lost 1 base; unmatched junction nucleotides: 7. A note on this clone: As yet, its antigen is unknown.

Study-level results: A later analysis reportedly identified an Asian-associated ancestry cluster as carrying fewer N-insertions than the 666-donor mean.

Researchers ran the PCR with 60 Vbeta and 13 Jbeta primers. The data were produced by immunoSEQ multiplex PCR, yet TCRdb's version contains in-frame clones alone and is incomplete. The table gives roughly 82,000 clones; the top ten clones make up approximately 1.4% of it. This clonotype originated in an older woman in good health and CMV-seronegative. The V gene is TRBV7-9, the J gene TRBJ2-7, with 8 nucleotides matching TRBD1. What was sequenced was PBMCs. This CDR3 is CASSPGQGLSYEQYF. The DNA for the CDR3 is TGTGCCAGCAGCCCCGGACAGGGTCTGTCCTACGAGCAGTACTTC.